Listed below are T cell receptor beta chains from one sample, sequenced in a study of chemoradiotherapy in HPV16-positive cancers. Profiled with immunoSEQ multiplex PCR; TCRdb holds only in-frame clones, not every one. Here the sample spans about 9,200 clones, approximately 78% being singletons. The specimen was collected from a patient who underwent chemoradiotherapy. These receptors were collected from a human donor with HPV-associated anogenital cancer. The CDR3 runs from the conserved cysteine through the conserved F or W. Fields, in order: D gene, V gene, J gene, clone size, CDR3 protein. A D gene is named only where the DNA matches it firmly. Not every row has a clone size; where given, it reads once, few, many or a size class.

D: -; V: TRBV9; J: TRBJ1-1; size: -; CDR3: CASSVQGVLTEAFF
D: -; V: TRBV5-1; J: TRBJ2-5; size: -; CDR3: CASSSVQETQYF
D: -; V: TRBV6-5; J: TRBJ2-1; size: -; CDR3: CASSYNRVVNEQFF
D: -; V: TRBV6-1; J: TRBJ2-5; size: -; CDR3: CASSELAPVGGETQYF
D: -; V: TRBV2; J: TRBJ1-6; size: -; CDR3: CASRTPRDSPLHF
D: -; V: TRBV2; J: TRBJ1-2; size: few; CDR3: CASSEGYYGYTF
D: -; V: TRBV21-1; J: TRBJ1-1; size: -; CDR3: CASSKAGRDCNTEAFF
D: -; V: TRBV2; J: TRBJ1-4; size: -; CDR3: CASSQQGLTNEKLFF
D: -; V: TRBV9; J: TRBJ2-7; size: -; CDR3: CASSVDTGYSYEQYF
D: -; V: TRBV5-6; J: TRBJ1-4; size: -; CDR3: CASSLVTATNEKLFF
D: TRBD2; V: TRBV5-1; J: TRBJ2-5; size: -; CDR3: CASSETGGAETQYF
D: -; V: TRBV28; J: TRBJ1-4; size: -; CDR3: CASSPRWGEKLFF
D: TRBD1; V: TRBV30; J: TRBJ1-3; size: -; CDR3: CAWSGGQSSGNTIYF
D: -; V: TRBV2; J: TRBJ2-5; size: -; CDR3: CASRDRDLPRGYF
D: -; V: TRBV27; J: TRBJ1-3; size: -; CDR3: CASSPWITFGNTIYF
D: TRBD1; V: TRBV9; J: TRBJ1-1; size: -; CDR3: CASSPGQGGYTEAFF
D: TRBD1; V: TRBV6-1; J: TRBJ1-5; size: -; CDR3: CASSERAGGTGNQPQHF
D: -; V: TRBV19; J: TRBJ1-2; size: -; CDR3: CASSHRDRKYGYTF
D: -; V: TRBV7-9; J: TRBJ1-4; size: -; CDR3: CASSRGRMGGKLFF
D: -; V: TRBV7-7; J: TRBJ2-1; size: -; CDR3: CASAQGSSYNEQFF
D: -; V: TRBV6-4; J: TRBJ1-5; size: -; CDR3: CASSDSSNQPQHF
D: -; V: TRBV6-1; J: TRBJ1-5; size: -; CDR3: CASSESSGGRNQPQHF